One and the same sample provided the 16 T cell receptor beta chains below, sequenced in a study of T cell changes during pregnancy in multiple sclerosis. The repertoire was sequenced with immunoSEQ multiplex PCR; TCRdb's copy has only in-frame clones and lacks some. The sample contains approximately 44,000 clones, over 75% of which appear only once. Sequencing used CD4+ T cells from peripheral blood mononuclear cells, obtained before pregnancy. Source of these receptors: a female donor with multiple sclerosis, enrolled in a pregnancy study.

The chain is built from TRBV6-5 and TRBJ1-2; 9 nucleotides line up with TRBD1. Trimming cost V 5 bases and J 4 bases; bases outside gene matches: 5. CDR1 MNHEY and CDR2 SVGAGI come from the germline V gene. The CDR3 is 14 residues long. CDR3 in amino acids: CASSPGTGPYGYTF. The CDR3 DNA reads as TGTGCCAGCAGTCCCGGGACAGGGCCCTATGGCTACACCTTC.

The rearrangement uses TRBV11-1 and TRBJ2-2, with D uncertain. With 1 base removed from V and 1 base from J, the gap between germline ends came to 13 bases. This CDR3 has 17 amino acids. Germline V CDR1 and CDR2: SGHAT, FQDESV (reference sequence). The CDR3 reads CASSLDKLPWNTGELFF. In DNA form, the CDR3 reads TGTGCCAGCAGCTTAGATAAACTGCCATGGAACACCGGGGAGCTGTTTTTT.

CDR3 DNA sequence: TGTGCCAGCAGGCCCGGACTAGCGGGCCCTGGGGAGCAGTACTTC. Amino acids: CASRPGLAGPGEQYF. The rearrangement links TRBV28 to TRBJ2-7; 11 bases align to TRBD2. The ends lost 6 bases at V and 7 bases at J; junction bases unmatched: 11. The V gene's germline CDR1 is MDHEN and CDR2 SYDVKM. The CDR3 runs 15 residues.

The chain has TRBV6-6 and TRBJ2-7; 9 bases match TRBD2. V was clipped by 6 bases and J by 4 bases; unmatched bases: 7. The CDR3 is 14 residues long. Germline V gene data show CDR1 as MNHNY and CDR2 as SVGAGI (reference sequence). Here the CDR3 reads CASSERGDYYEQYF. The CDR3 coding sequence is TGTGCCAGCAGCGAGCGGGGGGATTATTACGAGCAGTACTTC.

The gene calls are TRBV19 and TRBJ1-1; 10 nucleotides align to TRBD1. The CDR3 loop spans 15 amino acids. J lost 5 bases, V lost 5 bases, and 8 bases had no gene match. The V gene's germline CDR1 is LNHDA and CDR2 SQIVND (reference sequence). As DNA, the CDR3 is TGTGCCAGTAGTCCCAGGACAGGGGGGGGGACTGAAGCTTTCTTT. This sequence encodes CASSPRTGGGTEAFF.

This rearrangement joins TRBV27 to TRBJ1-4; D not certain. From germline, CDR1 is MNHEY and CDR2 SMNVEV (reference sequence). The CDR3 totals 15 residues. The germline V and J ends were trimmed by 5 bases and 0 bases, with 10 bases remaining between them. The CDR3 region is CASSARVTTNEKLFF. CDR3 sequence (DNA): TGTGCCAGCAGTGCGCGAGTTACAACTAATGAAAAACTGTTTTTT.

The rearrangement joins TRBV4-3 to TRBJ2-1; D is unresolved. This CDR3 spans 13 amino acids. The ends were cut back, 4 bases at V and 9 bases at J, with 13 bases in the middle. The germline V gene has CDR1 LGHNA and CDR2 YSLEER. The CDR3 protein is CASSPKRNGEQFF. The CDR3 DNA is TGCGCCAGCAGCCCCAAGCGAAATGGTGAGCAGTTCTTC.

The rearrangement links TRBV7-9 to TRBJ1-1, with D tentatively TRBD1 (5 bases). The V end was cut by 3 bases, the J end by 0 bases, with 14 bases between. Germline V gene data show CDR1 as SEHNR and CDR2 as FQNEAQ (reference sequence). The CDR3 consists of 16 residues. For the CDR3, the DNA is TGTGCCAGCAGCTTGATTAGGGGCCTAATGAACACTGAAGCTTTCTTT. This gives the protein CASSLIRGLMNTEAFF. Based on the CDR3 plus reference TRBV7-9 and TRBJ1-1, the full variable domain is DTGVSQNPRHKITKRGQNVTFRCDPISEHNRLYWYRQTLGQGPEFLTYFQNEAQLEKSRLLSDRFSAERPKGSFSTLEIQRTEQGDSAMYLCASSLIRGLMNTEAFFGQGTRLTVV.

The DNA for the CDR3 is TGTGCCAGCAGCTTAGATGGGGTAGCGTACGAGCAGTACTTC. Protein sequence: CASSLDGVAYEQYF. The chain joins TRBV7-2 to TRBJ2-7; possibly TRBD2 for D (5 bases). CDR1 and CDR2 from the germline V gene are SGHTA and FQGNSA. This CDR3 is built from 14 residues. With 1 base removed from V and 4 bases from J, the gap between germline ends came to 11 bases.

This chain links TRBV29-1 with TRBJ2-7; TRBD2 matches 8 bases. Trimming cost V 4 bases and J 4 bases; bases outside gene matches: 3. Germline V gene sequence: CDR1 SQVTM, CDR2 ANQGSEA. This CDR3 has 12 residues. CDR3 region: CSVVGGRYEQYF. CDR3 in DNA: TGCAGCGTTGTGGGCGGGAGGTACGAGCAGTACTTC.

CDR3 loop: CAWSVQGEKLFF. CDR3 DNA sequence: TGTGCCTGGAGTGTGCAGGGTGAAAAACTGTTTTTT. The rearrangement links TRBV30 to TRBJ1-4, with D possibly being TRBD1 (5 bases). Germline lookup yields CDR1 GTSNPN and CDR2 SVGIG (reference sequence). Trimming removed 0 bases from V and 7 bases from J, with 6 bases in between. This CDR3 has 12 residues.

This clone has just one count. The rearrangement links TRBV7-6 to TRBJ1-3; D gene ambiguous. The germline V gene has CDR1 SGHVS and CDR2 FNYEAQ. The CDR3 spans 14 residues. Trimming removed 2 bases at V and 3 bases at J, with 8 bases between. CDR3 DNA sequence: TGTGCCAGCAGCTTATCCCAGTTTGGAAACACCATATATTTT. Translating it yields CASSLSQFGNTIYF.

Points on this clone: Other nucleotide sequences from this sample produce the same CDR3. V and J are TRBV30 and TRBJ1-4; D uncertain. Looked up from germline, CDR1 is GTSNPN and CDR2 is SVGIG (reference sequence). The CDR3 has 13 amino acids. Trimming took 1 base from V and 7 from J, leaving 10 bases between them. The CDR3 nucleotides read TGTGCCTGGAGTGGAGGGCACGGTGAAAAACTGTTTTTT. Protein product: CAWSGGHGEKLFF.

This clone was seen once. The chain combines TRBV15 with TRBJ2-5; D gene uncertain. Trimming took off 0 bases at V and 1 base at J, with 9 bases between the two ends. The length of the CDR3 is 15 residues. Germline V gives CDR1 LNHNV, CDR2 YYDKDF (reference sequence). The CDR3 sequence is CATSRDLAVQETQYF. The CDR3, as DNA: TGTGCCACCAGCAGAGACCTGGCGGTCCAAGAGACCCAGTACTTC.

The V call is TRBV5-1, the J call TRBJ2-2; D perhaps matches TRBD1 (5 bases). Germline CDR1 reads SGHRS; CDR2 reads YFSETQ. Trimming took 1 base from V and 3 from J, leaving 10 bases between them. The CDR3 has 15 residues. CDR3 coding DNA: TGCGCCAGCAGCTTGATGGGCAGGGACACCGGGGAGCTGTTTTTT. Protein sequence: CASSLMGRDTGELFF.

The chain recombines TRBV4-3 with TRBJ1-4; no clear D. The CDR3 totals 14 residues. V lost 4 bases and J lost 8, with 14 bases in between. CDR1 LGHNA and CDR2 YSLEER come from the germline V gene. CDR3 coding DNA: TGCGCCAGCAGCCCGCGGCCAGGAGGAGAAAAACTGTTTTTT. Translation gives CASSPRPGGEKLFF.